Only a few counts were recorded for the clone carrying this T cell receptor (beta chain). As yet, its antigen is unknown. Sequencing templates came from extracted RNA that was reverse transcribed into cDNA. Repertoires were generated with immunoSEQ multiplex PCR, while TCRdb's copy carries only in-frame clones and drops some. The data contain 6,000 to 8,500 clones, less than 75% of them seen just once; the ten biggest clones take up roughly 2.6%. The CDR3 length is 18 residues. Germline V gene lookup returns CDR1 MDHEN and CDR2 SYDVKM. Germline trimming cut 4 bases from V and 2 bases from J; bases unmatched to any gene: 7. This sample is part of a study of CD8+ T cells in alopecia areata. Regarding the study as a whole: Sequences from scalp samples also cover resident alphabeta T cells of normal skin. In lesional scalp, particularly from alopecia totalis/universalis, clonality was higher than in normal scalp.

Sorting of CD4+ cells into CD25+CD127- cells was performed for roughly five patients. Cell sorting was applied to PBMCs, and CD4+ and CD8+ T cells were collected. The TCR originated in a human donor with alopecia areata. The gene calls are TRBV28 and TRBJ2-3; 15 positions agree with TRBD2. The sequenced sample consisted of CD4+ Tregs sorted from blood. The DNA of the CDR3 is TGTGCCAGCAGTTGGACTAGCGGGAGGGCCTGGGACACAGATACGCAGTATTTT. It encodes CASSWTSGRAWDTDTQYF.